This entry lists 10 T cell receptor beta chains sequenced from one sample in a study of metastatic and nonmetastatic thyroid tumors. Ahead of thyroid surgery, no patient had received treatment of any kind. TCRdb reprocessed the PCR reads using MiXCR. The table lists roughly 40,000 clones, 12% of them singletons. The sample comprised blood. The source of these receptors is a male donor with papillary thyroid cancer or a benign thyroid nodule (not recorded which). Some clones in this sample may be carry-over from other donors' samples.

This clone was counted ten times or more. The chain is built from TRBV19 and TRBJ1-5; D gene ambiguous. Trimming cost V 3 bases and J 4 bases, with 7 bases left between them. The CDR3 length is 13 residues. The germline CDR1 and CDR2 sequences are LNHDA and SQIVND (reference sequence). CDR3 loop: CASSMVGNQPQHF. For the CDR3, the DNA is TGTGCCAGTAGTATGGTCGGAAATCAGCCCCAGCATTTT.

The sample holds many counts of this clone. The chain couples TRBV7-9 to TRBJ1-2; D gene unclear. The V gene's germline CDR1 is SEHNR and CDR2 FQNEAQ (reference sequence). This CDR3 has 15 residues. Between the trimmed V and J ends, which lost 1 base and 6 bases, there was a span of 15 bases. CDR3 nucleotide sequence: TGTGCCAGCAGCTTAGTCGCCGGGTACCATGATGGCTACACCTTC. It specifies CASSLVAGYHDGYTF.

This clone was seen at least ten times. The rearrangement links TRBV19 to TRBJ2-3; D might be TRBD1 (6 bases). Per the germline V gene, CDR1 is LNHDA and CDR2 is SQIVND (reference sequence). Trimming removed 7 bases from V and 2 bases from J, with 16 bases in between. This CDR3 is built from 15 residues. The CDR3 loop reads CASTPGHRYTDTQYF. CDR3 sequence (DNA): TGTGCCAGTACACCGGGACACAGATACACAGATACGCAGTATTTT.

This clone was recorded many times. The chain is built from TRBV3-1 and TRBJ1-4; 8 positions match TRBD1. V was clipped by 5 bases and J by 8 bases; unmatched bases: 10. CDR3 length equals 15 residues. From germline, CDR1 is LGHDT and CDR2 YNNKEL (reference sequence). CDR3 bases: TGTGCCAGCAGCTCAGCGGACAGGGTGTGGGAAAAACTGTTTTTT. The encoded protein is CASSSADRVWEKLFF.

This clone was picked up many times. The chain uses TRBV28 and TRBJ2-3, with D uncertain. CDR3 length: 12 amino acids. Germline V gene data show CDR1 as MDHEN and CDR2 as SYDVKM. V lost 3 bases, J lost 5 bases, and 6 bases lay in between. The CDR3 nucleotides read TGTGCCAGCAGTTTCCCCGGAGATACGCAGTATTTT. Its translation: CASSFPGDTQYF.

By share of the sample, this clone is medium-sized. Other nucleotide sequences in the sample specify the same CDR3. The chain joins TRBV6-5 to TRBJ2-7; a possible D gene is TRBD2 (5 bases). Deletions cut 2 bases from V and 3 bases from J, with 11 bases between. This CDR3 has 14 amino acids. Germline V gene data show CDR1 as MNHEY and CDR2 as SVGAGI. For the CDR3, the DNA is TGTGCCAGCAGTTACGGACTCCTGGGCTACGAGCAGTACTTC. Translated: CASSYGLLGYEQYF.

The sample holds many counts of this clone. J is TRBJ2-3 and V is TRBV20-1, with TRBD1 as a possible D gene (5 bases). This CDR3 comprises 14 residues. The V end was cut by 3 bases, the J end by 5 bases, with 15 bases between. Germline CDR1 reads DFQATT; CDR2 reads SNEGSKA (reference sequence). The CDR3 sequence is CSARRQGGGDTQYF. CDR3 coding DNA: TGCAGTGCTAGGAGGCAGGGCGGTGGAGATACGCAGTATTTT.

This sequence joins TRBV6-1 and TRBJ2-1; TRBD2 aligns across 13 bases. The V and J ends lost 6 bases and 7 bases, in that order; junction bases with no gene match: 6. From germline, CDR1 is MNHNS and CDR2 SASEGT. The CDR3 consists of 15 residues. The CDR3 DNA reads TGTGCCAGCAGCTTAGGGACTAGCGGGGAAAATGAGCAGTTCTTC. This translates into CASSLGTSGENEQFF.

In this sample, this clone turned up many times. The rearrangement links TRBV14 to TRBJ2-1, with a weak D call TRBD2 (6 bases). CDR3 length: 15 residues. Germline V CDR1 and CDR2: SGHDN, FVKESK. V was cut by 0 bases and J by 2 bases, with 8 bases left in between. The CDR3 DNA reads TGTGCCAGCAGCCAAGATTGGGGGGCCTACAATGAGCAGTTCTTC. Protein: CASSQDWGAYNEQFF. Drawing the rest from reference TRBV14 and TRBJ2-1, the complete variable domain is EAGVTQFPSHSVIEKGQTVTLRCDPISGHDNLYWYRRVMGKEIKFLLHFVKESKQDESGMPNNRFLAERTGGTYSTLKVQPAELEDSGVYFCASSQDWGAYNEQFFGPGTRLTVL.

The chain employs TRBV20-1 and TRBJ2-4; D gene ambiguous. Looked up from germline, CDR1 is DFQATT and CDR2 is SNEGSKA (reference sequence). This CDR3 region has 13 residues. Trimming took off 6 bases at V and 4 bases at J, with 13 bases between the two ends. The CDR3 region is CSASDVAKNIQYF. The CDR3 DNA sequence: TGCAGTGCCTCGGATGTGGCAAAAAACATTCAGTACTTC.